Reported below is one T cell receptor (beta chain). The antigen remains unidentified. With 60 Vbeta and 13 Jbeta primers, the PCR was carried out. Original processing methods: Counted up in a later analysis, unique TCR beta chains came to around 80 million, with around 10 million shared. This table comes from immunoSEQ multiplex PCR, and its TCRdb copy is limited to in-frame clones, with some not included. That table gives V, J and clone size, and the DNA gave D and trimming. Counted here are 150,000 to 200,000 clones, around 65% occurring once; the ten biggest clones make up 2.8%. This specimen belongs to a study of cytomegalovirus exposure and HLA in healthy donors. Study summary: Samples from HLA-typed donors yielded around 79 million unique TCRs in an early data release.

Study-wide results and caveats: Association of 16,951 TCR beta sequences with HLA alleles was found at 0.05 false discovery rate in a later analysis.

J lost 5 bases, V lost 4 bases, and 1 base had no gene match. There are 13 residues in the CDR3. In germline, CDR1 is MRHNA, CDR2 SNTAGT. The TCR comes from a middle-aged woman in good health and CMV-seropositive. Input material: PBMCs. The chain carries TRBV6-4 and TRBJ2-3; 9 nucleotides line up with TRBD1. This CDR3 reads CASSGQGGDTQYF. CDR3 nucleotide sequence: TGTGCCAGCAGTGGACAGGGGGGAGATACGCAGTATTTT.